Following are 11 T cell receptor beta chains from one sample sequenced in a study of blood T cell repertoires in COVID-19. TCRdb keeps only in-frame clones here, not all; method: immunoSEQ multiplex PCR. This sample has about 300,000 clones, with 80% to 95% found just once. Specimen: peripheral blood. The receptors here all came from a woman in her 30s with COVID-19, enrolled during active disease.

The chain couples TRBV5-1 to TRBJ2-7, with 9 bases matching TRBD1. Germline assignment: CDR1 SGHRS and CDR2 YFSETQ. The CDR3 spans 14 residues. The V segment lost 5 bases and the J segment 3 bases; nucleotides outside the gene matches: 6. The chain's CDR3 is CASSTGTGNYEQYF. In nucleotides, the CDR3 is TGCGCCAGCAGTACCGGGACAGGGAACTACGAGCAGTACTTC.

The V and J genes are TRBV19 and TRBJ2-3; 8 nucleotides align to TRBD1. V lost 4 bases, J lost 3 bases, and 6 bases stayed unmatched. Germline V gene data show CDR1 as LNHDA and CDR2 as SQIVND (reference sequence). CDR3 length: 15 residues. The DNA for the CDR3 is TGTGCCAGTAGTAAGCCGACAGGGGCGACAGATACGCAGTATTTT. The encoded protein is CASSKPTGATDTQYF.

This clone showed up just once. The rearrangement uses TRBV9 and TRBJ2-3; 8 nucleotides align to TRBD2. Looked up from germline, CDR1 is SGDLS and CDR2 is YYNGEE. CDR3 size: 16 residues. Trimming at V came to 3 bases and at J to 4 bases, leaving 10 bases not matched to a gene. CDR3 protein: CASSALPSGWADTQYF. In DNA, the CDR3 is TGTGCCAGCAGCGCCCTTCCTAGCGGGTGGGCAGATACGCAGTATTTT.

The CDR3 protein is CASSEEPGETQYF. CDR3 DNA: TGTGCCAGTAGTGAGGAACCGGGAGAGACCCAGTACTTC. The chain is built from TRBV19 and TRBJ2-5; D is undetermined. This CDR3 contains 13 residues. Deletions cut 5 bases from V and 4 bases from J, with 11 bases between. CDR1 is LNHDA, CDR2 SQIVND, per germline (reference sequence).

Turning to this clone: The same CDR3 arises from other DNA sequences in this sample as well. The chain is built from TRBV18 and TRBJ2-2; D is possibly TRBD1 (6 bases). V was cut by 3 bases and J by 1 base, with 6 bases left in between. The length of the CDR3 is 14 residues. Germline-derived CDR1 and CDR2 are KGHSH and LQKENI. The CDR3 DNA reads TGTGCCAGCTCACCGGGACAGAACACCGGGGAGCTGTTTTTT. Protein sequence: CASSPGQNTGELFF.

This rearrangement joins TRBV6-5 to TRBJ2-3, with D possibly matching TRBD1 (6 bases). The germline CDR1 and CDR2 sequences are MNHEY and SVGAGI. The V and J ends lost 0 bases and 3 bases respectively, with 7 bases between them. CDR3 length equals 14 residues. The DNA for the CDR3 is TGTGCCAGCAGTTACTCCACAGGGACAGATACGCAGTATTTT. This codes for CASSYSTGTDTQYF.

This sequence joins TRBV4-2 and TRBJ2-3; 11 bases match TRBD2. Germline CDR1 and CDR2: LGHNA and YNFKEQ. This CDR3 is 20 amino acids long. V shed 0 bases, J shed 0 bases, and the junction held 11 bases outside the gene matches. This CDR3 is CASSQDGGTSGSYSTDTQYF. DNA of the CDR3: TGTGCCAGCAGCCAAGATGGGGGTACTAGCGGGAGTTATAGCACAGATACGCAGTATTTT.

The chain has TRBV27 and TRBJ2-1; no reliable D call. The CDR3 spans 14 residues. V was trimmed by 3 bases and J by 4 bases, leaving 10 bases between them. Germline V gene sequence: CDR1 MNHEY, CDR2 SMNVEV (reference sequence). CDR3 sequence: CASSLERPYNEQFF. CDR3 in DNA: TGTGCCAGCAGTTTGGAGAGACCATACAATGAGCAGTTCTTC.

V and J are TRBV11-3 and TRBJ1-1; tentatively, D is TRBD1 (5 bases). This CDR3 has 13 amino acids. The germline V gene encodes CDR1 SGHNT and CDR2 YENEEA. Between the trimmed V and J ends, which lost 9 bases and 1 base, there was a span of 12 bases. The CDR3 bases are TGTGCCAGTGCGGGGGGGGAGAACACTGAAGCTTTCTTT. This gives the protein CASAGGENTEAFF. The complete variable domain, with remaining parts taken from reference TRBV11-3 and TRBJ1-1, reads EAGVVQSPRYKIIEKKQPVAFWCNPISGHNTLYWYLQNLGQGPELLIRYENEEAVDDSQLPKDRFSAERLKGVDSTLKIQPAELGDSAVYLCASAGGENTEAFFGQGTRLTVV.

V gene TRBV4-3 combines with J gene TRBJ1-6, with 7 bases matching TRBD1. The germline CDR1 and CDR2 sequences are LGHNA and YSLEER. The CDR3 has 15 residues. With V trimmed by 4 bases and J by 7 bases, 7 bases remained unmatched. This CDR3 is CASSLQTGSNSPLHF. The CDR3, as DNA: TGCGCCAGCAGCCTACAGACAGGGTCGAATTCACCCCTCCACTTT.

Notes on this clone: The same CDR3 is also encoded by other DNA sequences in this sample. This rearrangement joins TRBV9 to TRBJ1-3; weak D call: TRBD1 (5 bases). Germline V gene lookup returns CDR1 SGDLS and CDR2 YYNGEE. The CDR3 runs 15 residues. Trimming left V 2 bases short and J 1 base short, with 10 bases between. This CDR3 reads CASSVGGVSGNTIYF. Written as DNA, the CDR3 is TGTGCCAGCAGCGTTGGGGGGGTATCTGGAAACACCATATATTTT.